Listed below are T cell receptor beta chains from one sample, sequenced in a study of blood T cell repertoires in COVID-19. Clones were sequenced by immunoSEQ multiplex PCR, and TCRdb holds only the in-frame ones, with some missing. The sample records around 80,000 clones, around four fifths being singletons. The sequenced material came from peripheral blood. These receptors were obtained from a human donor in a cohort sampled during active COVID-19. The CDR3 runs from the conserved cysteine through the conserved F or W. Clone size is shown for a subset of rows, as once, few, many or a class of expanded clone.

J | V | size | CDR3
TRBJ2-5 | TRBV30 | NA | CAAGTSGGPAQETQYF
TRBJ2-2 | TRBV2 | NA | CASSELGASTGELFF
TRBJ1-6 | TRBV3-1/TRBV3-2 | NA | CASSQGRSYNSPLHF
TRBJ1-1 | TRBV6-5 | NA | CASSLGLVNTEAFF
TRBJ1-6 | TRBV10-3 | NA | CAISESQNSPLHF
TRBJ1-2 | TRBV7-9 | NA | CASSPRRAGVSDNYGYTF
TRBJ2-1 | TRBV5-6 | NA | CASSFLAGVYYNEQFF
TRBJ2-3 | TRBV5-1 | NA | CASSIGTSATDTQYF
TRBJ2-5 | TRBV6-1 | NA | CASSEELPTTARETQYF
TRBJ2-7 | TRBV9 | once | CASSGGQGGYEQYF
TRBJ2-7 | TRBV28 | NA | CASKRGGSVPINF
TRBJ2-2 | TRBV28 | NA | CASSPGGWTGELFF
TRBJ2-7 | TRBV5-8 | NA | CASSLYGQGYEQYF
TRBJ2-5 | TRBV6-5 | NA | CASSLFPQGTQETQYF
TRBJ2-7 | TRBV28 | NA | CASSSLYRGYEQYF